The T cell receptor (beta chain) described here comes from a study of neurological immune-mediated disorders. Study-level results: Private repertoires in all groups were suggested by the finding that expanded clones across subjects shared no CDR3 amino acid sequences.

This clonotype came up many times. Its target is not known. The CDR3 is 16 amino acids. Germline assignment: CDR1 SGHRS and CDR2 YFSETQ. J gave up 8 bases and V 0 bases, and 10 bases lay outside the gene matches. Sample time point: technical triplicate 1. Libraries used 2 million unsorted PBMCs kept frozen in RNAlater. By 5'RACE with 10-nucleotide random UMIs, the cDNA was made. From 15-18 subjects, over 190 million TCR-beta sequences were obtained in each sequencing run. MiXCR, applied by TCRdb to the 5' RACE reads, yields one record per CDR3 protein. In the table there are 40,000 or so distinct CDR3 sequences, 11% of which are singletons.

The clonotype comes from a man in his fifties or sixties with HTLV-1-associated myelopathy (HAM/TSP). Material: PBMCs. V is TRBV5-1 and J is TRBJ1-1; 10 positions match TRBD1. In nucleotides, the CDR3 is TGCGCCAGCAGCTTGGGACAGGGGGCTTTGGGGGACGAAGCTTTCTTT. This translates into CASSLGQGALGDEAFF. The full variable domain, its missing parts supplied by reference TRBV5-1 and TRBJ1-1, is KAGVTQTPRYLIKTRGQQVTLSCSPISGHRSVSWYQQTPGQGLQFLFEYFSETQRNKGNFPGRFSGRQFSNSRSEMNVSTLELGDSALYLCASSLGQGALGDEAFFGQGTRLTVV.